This TCR beta chain stems from a study of shared clonotypes between healthy human individuals. Study-wide background: Researchers drew samples from a couple of women and three men aged 18 to 49.

Profiled with immunoSEQ multiplex PCR; TCRdb holds only in-frame clones, not every one. The sample lists hundreds of thousands of clones; around 97% were seen once. The study drew all its donors from Caucasian adults living in Nashville, Tennessee. CDR1 and CDR2 from the germline V gene are MNHEY and SMNVEV (reference sequence). Losses at the gene ends were 4 bases for V and 7 bases for J; bases not matched to a gene: 10. The CDR3 length is 16 residues. This TCR came from a woman in her twenties or thirties in good health. The rearrangement uses TRBV27 and TRBJ2-2, with TRBD1 identical over 9 bases. The sequencing input was naive CD4+ T cells sorted from blood. Subset specified: CD45RA+ positively selected. This CDR3 is CASSSGRRTGDGELFF. The CDR3 DNA is TGTGCCAGCAGTTCAGGGCGTCGGACAGGGGACGGGGAGCTGTTTTTT.